Presented here are 5 T cell receptor beta chains from one specimen sequenced in a study of T cell changes during pregnancy in multiple sclerosis. The assay was immunoSEQ multiplex PCR, and TCRdb's table has in-frame clones only and misses some. This repertoire shows over 35,000 clones, approximately 92% found once; its top ten account for about 1.5%. The sample consisted of peripheral blood. These receptors came from a female donor with multiple sclerosis, enrolled in a pregnancy study.

This chain uses TRBV7-9 with TRBJ2-1; D is unclear. This CDR3 has 12 amino acids. Germline lookup yields CDR1 SEHNR and CDR2 FQNEAQ (reference sequence). V lost 3 bases and J lost 9, with 9 bases in between. The CDR3 loop is CASSFGISEQFF. DNA of the CDR3: TGTGCCAGCAGCTTTGGGATTTCTGAGCAGTTCTTC.

V and J are TRBV19 and TRBJ2-1, with no clear D. CDR3 length: 17 amino acids. Germline CDR1 reads LNHDA; CDR2 reads SQIVND (reference sequence). Trimming removed 3 bases at V and 8 bases at J, with 23 bases between. The CDR3 loop is CASSILPRTVIMDEQFF. The CDR3 DNA is TGTGCCAGTAGTATTCTGCCTAGGACGGTGATAATGGATGAGCAGTTCTTC.

The V and J genes are TRBV30 and TRBJ2-1, with 10 bases identical to TRBD2. Germline V gene sequence: CDR1 GTSNPN, CDR2 SVGIG (reference sequence). J lost 9 bases, V lost 4 bases, and 12 bases had no gene match. The CDR3 has 15 residues. CDR3 loop: CAWMSGASGRAEQFF. The DNA of the CDR3 is TGTGCCTGGATGAGTGGGGCTAGCGGGAGAGCTGAGCAGTTCTTC.

The rearrangement links TRBV6-6 to TRBJ2-5, with 9 bases aligning to TRBD2. Looked up from germline, CDR1 is MNHNY and CDR2 is SVGAGI (reference sequence). With V trimmed by 8 bases and J by 2 bases, 6 bases remained unmatched. CDR3 length equals 14 residues. The CDR3 protein is CASETSGRQETQYF. The CDR3, as DNA: TGTGCCAGCGAGACTAGCGGAAGACAAGAGACCCAGTACTTC.

This clone is a singleton in its sample. V gene TRBV9 combines with J gene TRBJ2-3; TRBD2 aligns across 12 bases. Germline lookup yields CDR1 SGDLS and CDR2 YYNGEE. CDR3 length equals 16 residues. With V trimmed by 3 bases and J by 4 bases, 6 bases remained unmatched. The CDR3 coding sequence is TGTGCCAGCAGCGCGACTAGCGGGAGTGTCCCAGATACGCAGTATTTT. Residues: CASSATSGSVPDTQYF.